The 11 T cell receptor beta chains below come from one sample, sequenced in a study of technical replicates of blood from four donors. Sequenced by immunoSEQ multiplex PCR; TCRdb stores in-frame clones only, minus some. The table shows approximately 95,000 clones, with approximately 95% occurring only once. The sample comprised T cells isolated from PBMCs. These receptors originate from a human donor in good health.

The V gene is TRBV19, the J gene TRBJ1-2, with D hard to call. This CDR3 has 12 amino acids. CDR1 LNHDA and CDR2 SQIVND come from the germline V gene (reference sequence). The germline V and J ends were trimmed by 7 bases and 5 bases, with 11 bases remaining between them. The CDR3 sequence: CASTGGFYGYTF. CDR3 sequence (DNA): TGTGCCAGTACTGGAGGCTTTTATGGCTACACCTTC.

The chain has TRBV9 and TRBJ2-7; 11 nucleotides match TRBD2. This CDR3 contains 15 residues. V was clipped by 3 bases and J by 3 bases; unmatched bases: 5. CDR1 is SGDLS and CDR2 is YYNGEE in the germline V gene. The CDR3 sequence is CASSGAGLAGYEQYF. DNA of the CDR3: TGTGCCAGCAGCGGGGCCGGACTAGCGGGCTACGAGCAGTACTTC.

This chain connects TRBV2 to TRBJ2-3; 10 nucleotides line up with TRBD1. CDR1 SNHLY and CDR2 FYNNEI come from the germline V gene. With 3 bases clipped from V and 4 bases from J, the junction kept 7 bases outside the gene matches. CDR3 length equals 16 residues. The CDR3 sequence is CASSDRQGALADTQYF. The CDR3 DNA follows: TGTGCCAGCAGTGACAGACAGGGGGCTTTGGCAGATACGCAGTATTTT.

The sample holds one count of this clone. The chain couples TRBV2 to TRBJ2-5; 9 bases are shared with TRBD1. The trim removed 5 bases at V and 2 bases at J, leaving 3 bases unmatched. The CDR3 runs 14 residues. CDR1 is SNHLY and CDR2 is FYNNEI in the germline V gene. CDR3 DNA sequence: TGTGCCAGCAGTCCTGGACAGGGGCAAGAGACCCAGTACTTC. Translation gives CASSPGQGQETQYF.

The chain has TRBV9 and TRBJ2-7; the D is unclear. CDR1 and CDR2 (germline): SGDLS, YYNGEE. With 0 bases removed from V and 4 bases from J, the gap between germline ends came to 11 bases. The CDR3 loop spans 14 amino acids. The CDR3 reads CASSVGGELYEQYF. CDR3 DNA sequence: TGTGCCAGCAGCGTAGGTGGAGAGCTGTACGAGCAGTACTTC. Using reference TRBV9 and TRBJ2-7 for the parts outside the CDR3, the full variable domain is DSGVTQTPKHLITATGQRVTLRCSPRSGDLSVYWYQQSLDQGLQFLIQYYNGEERAKGNILERFSAQQFPDLHSELNLSSLELGDSALYFCASSVGGELYEQYFGPGTRLTVT.

The chain has TRBV11-2 and TRBJ2-7, with unresolved D. The CDR3 runs 16 residues. The V and J ends lost 1 base and 3 bases respectively, with 16 bases between them. Germline V gene sequence: CDR1 SGHAT, CDR2 FQNNGV. In DNA, the CDR3 is TGTGCCAGCAGCTTAGTCCCCTTGGGCTCCGGCTACGAGCAGTACTTC. Its protein product is CASSLVPLGSGYEQYF.

The V and J genes are TRBV7-8 and TRBJ2-1, with D unclear. Germline assignment: CDR1 SGHVS and CDR2 FQNEAQ. CDR3 length: 12 amino acids. The germline V and J ends were trimmed by 8 bases and 7 bases, with 12 bases remaining between them. The chain's CDR3 is CASGKVRNEQFF. CDR3 in DNA: TGTGCCAGCGGCAAAGTCCGAAATGAGCAGTTCTTC.

This chain uses TRBV7-8 with TRBJ2-5, with D perhaps matching TRBD1 (5 bases). The germline CDR1 and CDR2 sequences are SGHVS and FQNEAQ. Trimming took 4 bases from V and 4 from J, leaving 10 bases between them. CDR3 length: 13 residues. The CDR3 bases are TGTGCCAGCAGCTCGGACATAGGAGAGACCCAGTACTTC. Its protein product is CASSSDIGETQYF.

The gene calls are TRBV9 and TRBJ1-1; possible D gene TRBD1, 5 bases. V lost 1 base and J 10 bases, leaving 11 bases between the germline ends. From germline, CDR1 is SGDLS and CDR2 YYNGEE. The CDR3 covers 12 residues. CDR3 protein: CASSVSQGVAFF. Here the CDR3 DNA reads TGTGCCAGCAGCGTATCTCAAGGGGTAGCTTTCTTT.

The genes are TRBV21-1 and TRBJ1-5. TRBV21-1 is a pseudogene locus. This CDR3 has 14 amino acids. The DNA for the CDR3 is TGTGCCAGCAGCAAAAATAGCCTCGGGCAGCCCCAGCATTTT. This sequence encodes CASSKNSLGQPQHF.

This clone appeared a single time. The chain is built from TRBV27 and TRBJ2-7; TRBD2 matches 12 bases. V trimming: 2 bases; J trimming: 2 bases; junction bases outside the gene matches: 1. Looked up from germline, CDR1 is MNHEY and CDR2 is SMNVEV (reference sequence). The CDR3 sequence is 15 residues long. In nucleotides, the CDR3 is TGTGCCAGCAGTTTACTAGCGGGAGGGCCCTACGAGCAGTACTTC. Translation: CASSLLAGGPYEQYF.